The 2 T cell receptor beta chains listed next were all sequenced from one sample in a study of shared clonotypes between healthy human individuals (dated by TCRdb to 2018 to 2020). Library generation was performed with the immunoSEQ multiplex PCR assay. Entries here come from immuneACCESS through TCRdb and include only in-frame sequences with V and J called. Some clones fail to appear in such tables; in the studies checked, an unresolved V gene covers under half of the shortfall, and the cause of the remainder is unknown. The sample table holds nearly 2 million clones, of which approximately 95% were seen once. Around 1.2% of the sample is taken by the ten largest. CD8 naive samples were obtained by positive selection for CCR7 among CD45RO-negative cells, yielding a CD45RA+CCR7+ population from which TemRA cells were excluded. The source material was naive CD8+ T cells sorted from blood. According to the study, the label for this sample's cell subset or site signals: CD45RA+CCR7+. The receptors were sampled from a man between 18 and 29 years old in good health.

This clone has just one count. V is TRBV9 and J is TRBJ2-1; 10 bases are a match to TRBD2. Germline assignment: CDR1 SGDLS and CDR2 YYNGEE. The CDR3 extends over 15 amino acids. After removal of 2 bases from V and 1 base from J, the junction contained 0 bases not matched to a gene. The CDR3 DNA sequence: TGTGCCAGCAGCGTTAGCGGGGGGTCCTACAATGAGCAGTTCTTC. As protein: CASSVSGGSYNEQFF.

This chain joins TRBV4-1 and TRBJ2-7; no clear D. The CDR3 extends over 16 amino acids. The germline V and J ends were trimmed by 4 bases and 0 bases, with 16 bases remaining between them. In germline, CDR1 is MGHRA, CDR2 YSYEKL. CDR3 in DNA: TGCGCCAGCAGCCGTCCCGGGCCCCGACCCTCCTACGAGCAGTACTTC. This translates into CASSRPGPRPSYEQYF.